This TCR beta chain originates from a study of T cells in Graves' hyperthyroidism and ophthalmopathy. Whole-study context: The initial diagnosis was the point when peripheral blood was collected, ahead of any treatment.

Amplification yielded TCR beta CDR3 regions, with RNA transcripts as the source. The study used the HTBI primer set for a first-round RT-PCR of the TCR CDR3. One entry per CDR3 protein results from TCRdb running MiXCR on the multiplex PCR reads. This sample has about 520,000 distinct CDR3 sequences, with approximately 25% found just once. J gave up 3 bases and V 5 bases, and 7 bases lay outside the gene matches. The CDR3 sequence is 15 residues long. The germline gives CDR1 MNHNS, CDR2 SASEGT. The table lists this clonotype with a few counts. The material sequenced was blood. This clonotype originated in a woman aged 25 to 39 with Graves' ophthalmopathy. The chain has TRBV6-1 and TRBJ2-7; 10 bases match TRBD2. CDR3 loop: CASSQREGPLYEQYF. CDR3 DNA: TGTGCCAGCAGTCAGCGGGAGGGTCCCCTCTACGAGCAGTACTTC.